Listed below are T cell receptor beta chains from one sample, sequenced in a study of blood T cell repertoires in COVID-19. Repertoires were generated with immunoSEQ multiplex PCR, while TCRdb's copy carries only in-frame clones and drops some. The data contain about 220,000 clones, about 88% of them singletons. Material for sequencing was PBMCs or T cells enriched from blood (not recorded which). These receptors came from a woman in her 30s who had recovered from COVID-19. Each CDR3 is given with its conserved first and last residue. The D gene is left open where the match is weak. Clone size is not always given. Where it is, it says once, few, many or a class for expanded clones.

D,J,V,size,length,CDR3
NA,TRBJ2-1,TRBV7-3,NA,17,CASSLSETSFGYNEQFF
TRBD1,TRBJ1-2,TRBV11-1,NA,14,CASSDTGGGYGYTF
NA,TRBJ1-2,TRBV2,NA,12,CASSEGEYGYTF
NA,TRBJ2-1,TRBV5-1,NA,15,CASSAGTGPSSEQFF
NA,TRBJ1-2,TRBV2,once,14,CASSEQGNYYGYTF
NA,TRBJ2-5,TRBV12-3/TRBV12-4,NA,12,CASSLFSETQYF
TRBD2,TRBJ2-3,TRBV5-1,NA,15,CASSRVAGARDTQYF
TRBD1,TRBJ1-3,TRBV2,NA,15,CASSASTGGGNTIYF
TRBD1,TRBJ2-4,TRBV28,NA,14,CASSTRQGRDIQYF
NA,TRBJ2-1,TRBV27,NA,15,CASSLGRGSYNEQFF
NA,TRBJ2-1,TRBV6-2/TRBV6-3,NA,18,CASSYPTQQRGSYNEQFF
TRBD1,TRBJ1-5,TRBV2,NA,15,CASSDTGTGYQPQHF
NA,TRBJ1-2,TRBV5-8,few,14,CASSSRGPARGYTF
NA,TRBJ1-6,TRBV5-4,NA,14,CASSLDRFNSPLHF
TRBD2,TRBJ2-1,TRBV7-9,NA,16,CASSLVRAGVYNEQFF
NA,TRBJ2-1,TRBV7-6,NA,13,CASSPDSYNEQFF
NA,TRBJ2-5,TRBV6-5,NA,13,CASSPRQPRAQYF
TRBD1,TRBJ1-2,TRBV5-4,NA,14,CASLPPQGDYGYTF
TRBD1,TRBJ1-5,TRBV19,once,14,CASSSRDRGQPQHF
NA,TRBJ1-5,TRBV2,NA,14,CASSTGQSNQPQHF
NA,TRBJ2-1,TRBV4-3,many,15,CASSQDLGVYNEQFF
NA,TRBJ1-2,TRBV7-9,NA,14,CASSPHESAAGYTF
NA,TRBJ1-4,TRBV7-2,NA,13,CASARGGNEKLFF
NA,TRBJ2-2,TRBV4-1,NA,13,CASSPRETGELFF
TRBD1,TRBJ1-6,TRBV7-2,few,17,CASSLPRGQGQNSPLHF
NA,TRBJ1-1,TRBV18,few,14,CASSPPVRDTEAFF
NA,TRBJ1-1,TRBV6-5,NA,13,CASSRLAGTEAFF
TRBD2,TRBJ2-1,TRBV29-1,NA,15,CSVELLAGAYNEQFF
NA,TRBJ2-5,TRBV9,NA,12,CASSVGEGTQYF
NA,TRBJ2-1,TRBV6-5,NA,14,CAVSFTVGADEQFF
TRBD1,TRBJ1-3,TRBV7-6,NA,16,CASSLEDRVGGNTIYF
TRBD1,TRBJ2-7,TRBV5-8,NA,15,CASSTRTGGYYEQYF
NA,TRBJ2-2,TRBV3-1/TRBV3-2,once,15,CASSARQATTGELFF
NA,TRBJ1-5,TRBV12-3/TRBV12-4,NA,13,CASSFESNQPQHF
TRBD1,TRBJ2-7,TRBV7-8,NA,15,CASSLGVGQGFEQYF
NA,TRBJ1-2,TRBV6-4,once,14,CASNSGTTNYGYTF
TRBD2,TRBJ2-5,TRBV7-9,NA,17,CASSFDERGKFQETQYF
NA,TRBJ1-1,TRBV27,NA,16,CASTYKIDRIHTEAFF
TRBD1,TRBJ1-1,TRBV25-1,medium-sized,15,CASSELETGGTEAFF
TRBD1,TRBJ1-6,TRBV19,NA,15,CASSPRDRANSPLHF
TRBD1,TRBJ1-1,TRBV5-4,NA,14,CASSFDRDKLEAFF
TRBD1,TRBJ1-6,TRBV7-2,NA,16,CASSSSGTVINSPLHF
TRBD1,TRBJ1-2,TRBV7-9,NA,18,CASSPRTYDRGADYGYTF
NA,TRBJ1-5,TRBV11-2,NA,15,CASSAGTYSNQPQHF
NA,TRBJ1-6,TRBV7-9,NA,17,CASRLWAGGAGNSPLHF
NA,TRBJ2-2,TRBV6-5,NA,13,CASTGGGTGELFF
NA,TRBJ1-5,TRBV12-3/TRBV12-4,once,13,CASSFPPDQPQHF
NA,TRBJ1-4,TRBV4-2,NA,15,CASSQQKRTNEKLFF
TRBD1,TRBJ1-5,TRBV19,NA,16,CASSTQGARGNQPQHF
NA,TRBJ2-3,TRBV5-5,NA,12,CASSPGLDTQYF
TRBD2,TRBJ2-2,TRBV11-2,NA,15,CASRAIAGGTGELFF
TRBD2,TRBJ2-3,TRBV4-3,NA,16,CASSQDAGGATDTQYF
NA,TRBJ2-1,TRBV11-2,NA,15,CASREVKGRYNEQFF
TRBD1,TRBJ2-7,TRBV5-4,medium-sized,12,CASSLQGLEQYF
TRBD1,TRBJ2-1,TRBV29-1,NA,15,CSVDKQGAFNNEQFF